This TCR beta chain was identified during a study of Graves' ophthalmopathy and Graves' hyperthyroidism. Study conclusions and caveats: The majority of expanded thyroid clonotypes above 0.001 frequency also occurred in blood.

This clonotype was seen at least ten times. Its specificity is unknown. Amplified material comprised TCR beta CDR3 regions derived from RNA transcripts. HTBI primers served in a first-round RT-PCR, which a second-round multiplex PCR followed. MiXCR, run by TCRdb on the multiplex PCR reads, gives a single entry per CDR3 protein. The data hold almost 750,000 distinct CDR3 sequences, with around 40% observed a single time. Moderately to severely active ophthalmopathy under 3 months, CAS at least 3, NOSPECS at least 4. Pregnant or lactating patients and those with other autoimmune diseases or uncontrolled infections were excluded. This receptor was identified in an adult man with Graves' ophthalmopathy. Sequenced: peripheral blood.

The CDR3 DNA sequence: TGTGCCAGCAGCTTCGCCGGGACAGGGGGCGAGACCCAGTACTTC. Its protein product is CASSFAGTGGETQYF. The chain is built from TRBV7-9 and TRBJ2-5; TRBD1 aligns across 12 bases. V lost 3 bases to trimming and J lost 5 bases; unmatched junction nucleotides: 4. This CDR3 is 15 amino acids long. Germline lookup yields CDR1 SEHNR and CDR2 FQNEAQ (reference sequence).